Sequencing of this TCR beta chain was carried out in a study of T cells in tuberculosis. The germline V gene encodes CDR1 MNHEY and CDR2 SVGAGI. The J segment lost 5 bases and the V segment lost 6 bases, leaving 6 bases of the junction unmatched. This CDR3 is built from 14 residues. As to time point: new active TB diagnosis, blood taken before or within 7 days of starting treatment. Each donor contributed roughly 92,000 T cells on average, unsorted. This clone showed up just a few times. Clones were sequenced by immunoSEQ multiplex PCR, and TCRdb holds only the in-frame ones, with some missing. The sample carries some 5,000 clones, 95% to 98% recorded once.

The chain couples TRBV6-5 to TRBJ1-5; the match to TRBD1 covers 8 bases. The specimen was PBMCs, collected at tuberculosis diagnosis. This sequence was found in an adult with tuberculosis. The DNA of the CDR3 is TGTGCCAGCAGACCTTTACAGGGGGATCAGCCCCAGCATTTT. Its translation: CASRPLQGDQPQHF.